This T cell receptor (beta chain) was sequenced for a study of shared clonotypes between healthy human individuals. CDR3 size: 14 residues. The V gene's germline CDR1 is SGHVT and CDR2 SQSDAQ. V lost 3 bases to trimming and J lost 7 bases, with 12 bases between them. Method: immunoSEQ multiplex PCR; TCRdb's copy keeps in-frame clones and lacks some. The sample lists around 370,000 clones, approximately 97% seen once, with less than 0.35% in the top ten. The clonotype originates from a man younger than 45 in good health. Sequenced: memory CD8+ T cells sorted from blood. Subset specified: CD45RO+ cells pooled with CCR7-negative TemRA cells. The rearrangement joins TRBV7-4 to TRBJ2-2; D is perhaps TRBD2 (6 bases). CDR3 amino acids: CASSFRGSNGELFF. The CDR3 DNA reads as TGTGCCAGCAGCTTCCGGGGGAGCAACGGGGAGCTGTTTTTT.